At least ten counts were recorded for the clone carrying this T cell receptor beta chain. Via MiXCR, TCRdb re-called the RT-PCR reads, giving one row per CDR3 protein. The sample consists of 550,000 to 750,000 distinct CDR3 sequences, around 14% of them appearing once. The CDR3 spans 13 residues. V lost 0 bases, J lost 6 bases, and 2 bases stayed unmatched. Germline-derived CDR1 and CDR2 are SGHRS and YFSETQ. What was sequenced was memory CD4+ T cells from blood. The chain employs TRBV5-1 and TRBJ1-1; 7 bases are shared with TRBD1. This sequence originates from a female donor in good health, serving as a healthy control. The CDR3 nucleotides are TGCGCCAGCAGCTTGGAAGGGGGCTCTGAAGCTTTCTTT. Protein: CASSLEGGSEAFF. Complete variable domain (other parts from reference TRBV5-1 and TRBJ1-1): KAGVTQTPRYLIKTRGQQVTLSCSPISGHRSVSWYQQTPGQGLQFLFEYFSETQRNKGNFPGRFSGRQFSNSRSEMNVSTLELGDSALYLCASSLEGGSEAFFGQGTRLTVV.